Listed below are T cell receptor beta chains from one sample, sequenced in a study of long-term antiretroviral therapy in people with HIV. Repertoires were generated with immunoSEQ multiplex PCR, while TCRdb's copy carries only in-frame clones and drops some. The sample lists 23,000 or so clones; over 80% were seen once. Sequences were derived from unsorted PBMCs, sampled 0.4 years after starting antiretroviral therapy. These receptors were collected from a man aged 45 to 65 with HIV. The CDR3 runs from the conserved cysteine through the conserved F or W. The D gene is left open where the match is weak. A row's size may be missing; if present it is once, few, many or a size class.

D	V	length	size	J	CDR3	DNA
-	TRBV6-5	14	-	TRBJ1-1	CASSYTPRGTEAFF	TGTGCCAGCAGTTATACCCCAAGGGGGACTGAAGCTTTCTTT
-	TRBV29-1	14	-	TRBJ2-3	CSGATTVSTDTQYF	TGCAGCGGCGCAACGACAGTGTCCACAGATACGCAGTATTTT
TRBD1	TRBV4-1	18	once	TRBJ1-2	CASSQEGGTGGSNYGYTF	TGCGCCAGCAGCCAAGAGGGGGGGACAGGGGGGTCTAACTATGGCTACACCTTC
-	TRBV7-3	13	-	TRBJ1-4	CASSLLVGEKLFF	TGTGCCAGCAGCTTACTGGTTGGCGAAAAACTGTTTTTT
-	TRBV5-6	13	-	TRBJ1-5	CASSLQGFQPQHF	TGTGCCAGCAGCTTGCAGGGGTTCCAGCCCCAGCATTTT
-	TRBV6-1	13	-	TRBJ2-7	CASRRQIPHEQYF	TGTGCCAGCAGGCGTCAGATCCCCCACGAGCAGTACTTC
TRBD1	TRBV2	14	-	TRBJ1-5	CASSDRGSNQPQHF	TGTGCCAGCAGTGACAGGGGGAGCAATCAGCCCCAGCATTTT
-	TRBV7-2	13	few	TRBJ1-1	CASSLDGGVGAFF	TGTGCCAGCAGCTTAGATGGGGGCGTGGGAGCTTTCTTT
TRBD1	TRBV28	14	-	TRBJ1-1	CASSFSFPGGEAFF	TGTGCCAGCAGTTTTAGTTTTCCAGGGGGTGAAGCTTTCTTT
TRBD1	TRBV19	18	few	TRBJ2-6	CASNDPGQGVWGANVLTF	TGTGCCAGTAACGACCCCGGACAGGGAGTGTGGGGGGCCAACGTCCTGACTTTC
-	TRBV7-9	15	-	TRBJ1-4	CASSSYRVTNEKLFF	TGTGCCAGCAGCTCCTACAGGGTAACTAATGAAAAACTGTTTTTT
TRBD2	TRBV28	16	-	TRBJ2-3	CASSLNPGLAADTQYF	TGTGCCAGCAGTTTAAACCCGGGACTAGCGGCAGATACGCAGTATTTT
-	TRBV6-5	14	-	TRBJ2-7	CASSYTQGTYEQYF	TGTGCCAGCAGTTACACGCAGGGGACCTACGAGCAGTACTTC
-	TRBV7-2	15	once	TRBJ2-2	CASSLKAGGTGELFF	TGTGCCAGCAGCTTAAAAGCGGGTGGGACCGGGGAGCTGTTTTTT
TRBD2	TRBV2	15	-	TRBJ2-5	CASRASGSPQETQYF	TGTGCCAGCAGGGCTAGCGGGTCGCCGCAGGAGACCCAGTACTTC
-	TRBV10-2	13	-	TRBJ1-6	CASTDSNNSPLHF	TGCGCCAGCACGGACAGCAATAATTCACCCCTCCACTTT
-	TRBV13	16	-	TRBJ2-2	CASSLRRGRGTGELFF	TGTGCCAGCAGCCTCCGGAGGGGGAGAGGCACCGGGGAGCTGTTTTTT
-	TRBV7-3	13	-	TRBJ2-3	CASSSQPRDTQYF	TGTGCCAGCAGCTCCCAACCGAGGGATACGCAGTATTTT
-	TRBV11-2	13	few	TRBJ2-7	CASSLDRVREQYF	TGTGCCAGCAGCTTAGATAGGGTCCGCGAGCAGTACTTC
TRBD2	TRBV28	17	-	TRBJ2-2	CASSFTSGLGDTGELFF	TGTGCCAGCAGCTTTACGTCAGGACTAGGGGACACCGGGGAGCTGTTTTTT
TRBD2	TRBV5-1	16	-	TRBJ2-3	CASSLGLAGSTDTQYF	TGCGCCAGCAGCTTGGGACTAGCGGGAAGCACAGATACGCAGTATTTT
TRBD1	TRBV27	12	-	TRBJ1-1	CASSPGTGVAFF	TGTGCCAGCAGTCCAGGGACAGGGGTAGCTTTCTTT
-	TRBV9	15	-	TRBJ1-1	CASSVEGSLRTEAFF	TGTGCCAGCAGCGTAGAAGGCAGCCTTAGGACTGAAGCTTTCTTT
-	TRBV6-6	12	-	TRBJ2-7	CASSPTSYEQYF	TGTGCCAGCAGCCCCACGAGCTACGAGCAGTACTTC
TRBD1	TRBV2	14	-	TRBJ1-1	CASGTGKLNTEAFF	TGTGCCAGCGGGACAGGGAAATTGAACACTGAAGCTTTCTTT
-	TRBV18	13	once	TRBJ2-5	CASSPRLGETQYF	TGTGCCAGCTCACCACGTTTGGGAGAGACCCAGTACTTC
TRBD1	TRBV7-9	14	-	TRBJ2-7	CASRGTGGSYEQYF	TGTGCCAGCAGGGGGACAGGGGGTTCCTACGAGCAGTACTTC
-	TRBV6-5	15	-	TRBJ1-2	CASQKEVRDSYGYTF	TGTGCCAGCCAAAAAGAAGTACGGGACTCCTATGGCTACACCTTC
-	TRBV19	12	-	TRBJ1-1	CASSPGLLEAFF	TGTGCCAGTAGTCCCGGGCTGCTTGAAGCTTTCTTT
TRBD1	TRBV27	17	-	TRBJ2-5	CASSLSGQGAETGTQYF	TGTGCCAGCAGTTTATCCGGACAGGGGGCCGAAACGGGGACCCAGTACTTC
TRBD1	TRBV28	16	-	TRBJ2-6	CASRRQGAAGANVLTF	TGTGCCAGCAGACGACAGGGGGCTGCTGGGGCCAACGTCCTGACTTTC
-	TRBV6-1	12	-	TRBJ2-3	CAIGMGVDTQYF	TGTGCCATCGGGATGGGGGTGGATACGCAGTATTTT
-	TRBV2	16	-	TRBJ2-1	CASSTGRGGNDNEQFF	TGTGCCAGCAGTACTGGGAGGGGGGGAAATGACAATGAGCAGTTCTTC
-	TRBV9	14	-	TRBJ1-1	CASSPTYRNTEAFF	TGTGCCAGCAGCCCGACATACAGGAACACTGAAGCTTTCTTT
TRBD1	TRBV10-3	13	-	TRBJ1-4	CATSFQGAEKLFF	TGTGCCACCTCTTTCCAGGGGGCTGAAAAACTGTTTTTT
TRBD2	TRBV5-8	17	-	TRBJ2-5	CASSLGLAGGERETQYF	TGTGCCAGCAGCCTTGGACTAGCGGGGGGGGAGCGAGAGACCCAGTACTTC
-	TRBV6-1	14	-	TRBJ1-6	CASSDEGPPSPLHF	TGTGCCAGCAGTGATGAGGGGCCCCCTTCACCCCTCCACTTT
-	TRBV12-2	13	-	TRBJ1-2	CASRQLEIYGYTF	TGTGCAAGTCGCCAGTTAGAGATCTATGGCTACACCTTC
-	TRBV7-3	13	-	TRBJ1-1	CASSPSLRTEAFF	TGTGCCAGCAGCCCATCGTTAAGGACTGAAGCTTTCTTT
-	TRBV14	15	-	TRBJ1-1	CASSQVAQPNTEAFF	TGTGCCAGCAGCCAAGTTGCACAGCCGAACACTGAAGCTTTCTTT
TRBD2	TRBV5-1	15	-	TRBJ2-1	CASSLVAGGHNEQFF	TGCGCCAGCAGCTTGGTAGCGGGGGGCCACAATGAGCAGTTCTTC
-	TRBV13	14	-	TRBJ1-1	CASSSGHLNTEAFF	TGTGCCAGCAGCTCGGGACATTTGAACACTGAAGCTTTCTTT